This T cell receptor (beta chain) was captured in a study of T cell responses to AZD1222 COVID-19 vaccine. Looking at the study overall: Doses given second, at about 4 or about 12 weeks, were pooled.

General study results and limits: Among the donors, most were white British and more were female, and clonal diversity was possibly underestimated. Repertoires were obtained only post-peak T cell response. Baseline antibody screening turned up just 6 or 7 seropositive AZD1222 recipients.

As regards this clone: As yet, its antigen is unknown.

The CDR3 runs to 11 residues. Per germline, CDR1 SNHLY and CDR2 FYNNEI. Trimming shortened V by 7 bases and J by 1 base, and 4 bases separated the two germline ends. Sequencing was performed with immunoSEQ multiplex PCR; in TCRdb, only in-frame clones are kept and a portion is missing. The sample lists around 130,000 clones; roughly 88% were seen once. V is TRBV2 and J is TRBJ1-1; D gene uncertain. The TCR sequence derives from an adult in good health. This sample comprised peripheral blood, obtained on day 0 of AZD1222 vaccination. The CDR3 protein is CASTPNTEAFF. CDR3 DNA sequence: TGTGCCAGCACCCCGAACACTGAAGCTTTCTTT.